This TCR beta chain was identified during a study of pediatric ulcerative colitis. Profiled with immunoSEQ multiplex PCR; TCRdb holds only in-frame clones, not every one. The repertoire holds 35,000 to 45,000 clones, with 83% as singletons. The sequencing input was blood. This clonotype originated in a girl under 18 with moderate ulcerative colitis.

The CDR3 bases are TGTGCCAGCAGCCAACCCGACAGGTTTGGTGGCTACACCTTC. Translated, it gives CASSQPDRFGGYTF. The chain joins TRBV4-2 to TRBJ1-2, with D perhaps TRBD1 (6 bases). The V gene's germline CDR1 is LGHNA and CDR2 YNFKEQ. This CDR3 has 14 residues. V shed 2 bases and J shed 7 bases, with 14 bases lying between them.